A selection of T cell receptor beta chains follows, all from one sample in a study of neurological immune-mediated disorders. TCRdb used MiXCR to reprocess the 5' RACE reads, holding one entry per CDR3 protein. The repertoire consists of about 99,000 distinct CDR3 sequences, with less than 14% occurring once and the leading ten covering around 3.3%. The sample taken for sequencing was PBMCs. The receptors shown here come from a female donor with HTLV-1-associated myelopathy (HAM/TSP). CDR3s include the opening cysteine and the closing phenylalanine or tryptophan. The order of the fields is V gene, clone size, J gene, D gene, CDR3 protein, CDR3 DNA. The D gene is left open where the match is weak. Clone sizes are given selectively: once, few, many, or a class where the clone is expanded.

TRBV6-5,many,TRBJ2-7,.,CASRGPEGAGEQYF,TGTGCCAGCAGGGGCCCGGAGGGGGCAGGCGAGCAGTACTTC
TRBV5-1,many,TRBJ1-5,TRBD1,CASSLKTFPPRTGPEHF,TGCGCCAGCAGCTTAAAAACCTTCCCCCCGAGGACAGGGCCTGAGCATTTT
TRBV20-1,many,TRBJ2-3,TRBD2,CSASRGGTDTQYF,TGCAGTGCTAGCCGGGGGGGCACAGATACGCAGTATTTT
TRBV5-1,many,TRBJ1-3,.,CASSHGGGNTIYF,TGCGCCAGCAGCCACGGCGGGGGAAACACCATATATTTT
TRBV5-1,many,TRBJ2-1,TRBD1,CASTVTTGGGHNEQFF,TGCGCCAGCACCGTTACCACAGGGGGCGGCCACAATGAGCAGTTCTTC
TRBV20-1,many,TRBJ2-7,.,CSALTGTATYEQYF,TGCAGTGCGCTTACCGGGACTGCAACCTACGAGCAGTACTTC
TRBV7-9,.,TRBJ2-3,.,CASSLYSKVAATSTDTQYF,TGTGCCAGCAGCCTTTATTCGAAGGTCGCGGCGACTAGCACAGATACGCAGTATTTT
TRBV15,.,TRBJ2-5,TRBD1,CATSRKGAGLGRETQYF,TGTGCTACCAGCAGGAAGGGGGCAGGGCTTGGTCGAGAGACCCAGTACTTC
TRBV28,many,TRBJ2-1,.,CASSTKRNEQFF,TGTGCCAGCAGCACTAAGAGGAATGAGCAGTTCTTC
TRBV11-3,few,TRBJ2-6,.,CASSPTTEGPGANVLTF,TGTGCCAGCAGCCCAACCACCGAGGGACCTGGGGCCAACGTCCTGACTTTC
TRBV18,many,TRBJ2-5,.,CASSPAFGETQYF,TGTGCCAGCTCACCCGCGTTTGGAGAGACCCAGTACTTC
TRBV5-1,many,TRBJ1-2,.,CASSLEFSSGYTF,TGCGCCAGCAGCTTGGAATTTTCATCCGGCTACACCTTC
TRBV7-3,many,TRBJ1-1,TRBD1,CASSLSGTANTEAFF,TGTGCCAGCAGCTTGTCCGGGACAGCGAACACTGAAGCTTTCTTT
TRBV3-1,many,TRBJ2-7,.,CASSRKRFPYEQYF,TGTGCCAGCAGCCGGAAGCGGTTCCCCTACGAGCAGTACTTC
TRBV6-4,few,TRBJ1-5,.,CASSDPAQPQHF,TGTGCCAGCAGTGACCCGGCCCAGCCCCAGCATTTT
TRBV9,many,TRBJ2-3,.,CASSVESFSDTQYF,TGTGCCAGCAGCGTAGAGAGTTTTTCAGATACGCAGTATTTT
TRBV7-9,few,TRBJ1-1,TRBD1,CASSLAGGENTEAFF,TGTGCCAGCAGCTTGGCAGGGGGCGAGAACACTGAAGCTTTCTTT
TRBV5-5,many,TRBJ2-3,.,CASSTGTSSTDTQYF,TGTGCCAGCAGCACCGGGACAAGTAGCACAGATACGCAGTATTTT
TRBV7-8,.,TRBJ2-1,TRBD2,CASSRRSGAIYNEQFF,TGTGCCAGCAGCCGACGGAGCGGGGCGATATACAATGAGCAGTTCTTC
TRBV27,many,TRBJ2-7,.,CASSFKDGPYEQYF,TGTGCCAGCAGTTTTAAGGACGGACCCTACGAGCAGTACTTC
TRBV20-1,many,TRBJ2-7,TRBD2,CSAGKGLAGAYEQYF,TGCAGTGCTGGAAAAGGACTAGCGGGGGCCTACGAGCAGTACTTC
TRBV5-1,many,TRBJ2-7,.,CASSSLTAYNEQYF,TGCGCCAGCAGCTCTTTGACAGCCTACAACGAGCAGTACTTC
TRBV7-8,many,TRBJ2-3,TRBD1,CASSLSYGQGAADTQYF,TGTGCCAGCAGCTTAAGTTACGGACAGGGGGCCGCAGATACGCAGTATTTT
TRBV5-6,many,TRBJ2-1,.,CASSLLEREQFF,TGTGCCAGCAGCTTGTTAGAGAGGGAGCAGTTCTTC
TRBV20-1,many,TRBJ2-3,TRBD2,CSAIKPGLASTDTQYF,TGCAGTGCTATTAAGCCCGGACTAGCGTCGACAGATACGCAGTATTTT
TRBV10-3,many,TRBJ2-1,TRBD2,CAISERSSGNNEQFF,TGTGCCATCAGTGAGAGGTCTAGCGGAAACAATGAGCAGTTCTTC
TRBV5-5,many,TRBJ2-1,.,CASSSTRTINEQFF,TGTGCCAGCAGCTCAACCCGCACTATCAATGAGCAGTTCTTC
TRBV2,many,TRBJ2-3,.,CASTISAGRTDTQYF,TGTGCCAGCACTATCTCTGCGGGGCGCACAGATACGCAGTATTTT
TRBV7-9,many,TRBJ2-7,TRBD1,CASMEDRGYEQYF,TGTGCCAGCATGGAGGACAGGGGCTACGAGCAGTACTTC
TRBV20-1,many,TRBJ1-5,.,CSATTGHPKISNQPQHF,TGCAGTGCTACGACGGGACACCCCAAAATTAGCAATCAGCCCCAGCATTTT
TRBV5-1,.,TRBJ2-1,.,CASSSSGVTGEQFF,TGCGCCAGCAGCTCGTCCGGGGTCACCGGGGAGCAGTTCTTC
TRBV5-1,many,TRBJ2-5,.,CASSVLFGAETQYF,TGCGCCAGCAGCGTCCTTTTTGGCGCAGAGACCCAGTACTTC
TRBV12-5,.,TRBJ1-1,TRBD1,CASGMFTGGALAFF,TGTGCTAGTGGTATGTTCACAGGGGGCGCCTTAGCTTTCTTT
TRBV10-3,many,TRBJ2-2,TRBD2,CAISAYIAGLNTGELFF,TGTGCCATCAGTGCGTACATAGCGGGGCTGAACACCGGGGAGCTGTTTTTT
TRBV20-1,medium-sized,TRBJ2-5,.,CSARVGVQETQYF,TGCAGTGCTAGGGTCGGGGTGCAAGAGACCCAGTACTTC
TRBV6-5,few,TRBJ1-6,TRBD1,CASSSGTVSYNSPLHF,TGTGCCAGCAGTTCGGGGACAGTCTCCTATAATTCACCCCTCCACTTT
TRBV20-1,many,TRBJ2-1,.,CSAKKPGRRSYNEQFF,TGCAGTGCCAAAAAACCGGGGCGACGCTCCTACAATGAGCAGTTCTTC
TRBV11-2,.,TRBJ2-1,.,CASSLVALGYEQFF,TGTGCCAGCAGCTTAGTGGCCCTGGGGTATGAGCAGTTCTTC
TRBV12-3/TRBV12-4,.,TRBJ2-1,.,CATAFSDEQFF,TGTGCCACCGCCTTTAGTGATGAGCAGTTCTTC
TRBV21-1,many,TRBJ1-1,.,CARQGTGVNTEAFF,TGTGCCAGACAGGGGACAGGAGTGAACACTGAAGCTTTCTTT
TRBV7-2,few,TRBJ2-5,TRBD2,CASSPPGGPSETQYF,TGTGCCAGCAGTCCACCGGGGGGGCCATCAGAGACCCAGTACTTC
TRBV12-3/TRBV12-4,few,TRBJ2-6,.,CASSFRQAGANVLTF,TGTGCCAGCAGTTTCCGACAGGCTGGGGCCAACGTCCTGACTTTC
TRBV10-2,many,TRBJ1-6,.,CASSLGGLESPLHF,TGCGCCAGCAGTCTAGGGGGACTGGAGTCACCCCTCCACTTT
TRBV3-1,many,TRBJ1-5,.,CASSQTGSQPQHF,TGTGCCAGCAGCCAAACAGGGAGCCAGCCCCAGCATTTT
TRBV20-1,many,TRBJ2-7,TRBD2,CSASGGLAGGSYEQYF,TGCAGTGCTAGTGGGGGACTAGCGGGGGGATCCTACGAGCAGTACTTC
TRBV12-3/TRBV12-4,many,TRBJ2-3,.,CASTLGRHLAQYF,TGTGCCAGCACCCTGGGGCGCCATTTGGCGCAGTATTTT
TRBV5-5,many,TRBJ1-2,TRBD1,CASSFTQGNYGYTF,TGTGCCAGCAGCTTCACACAGGGGAACTATGGCTACACCTTC